One and the same sample provided the 8 T cell receptor beta chains below, sequenced in a study of blood T cell repertoires in COVID-19. Measured with immunoSEQ multiplex PCR; TCRdb has only the in-frame clones, and not every one. Here the sample spans approximately 250,000 clones, approximately 84% being singletons. Source material: peripheral blood. These receptors all stem from a man aged 40-49 years with acute or convalescent COVID-19.

The chain employs TRBV3-1 (or the pseudogene TRBV3-2) and TRBJ1-2; 12 bases fit TRBD1. The J segment lost 8 bases and the V segment lost 8 bases, leaving 9 bases of the junction unmatched. The CDR3 has 14 amino acids. From germline, CDR1 is LGHDT and CDR2 YNNKEL (reference sequence). CDR3 residues: CASRPGQGARGYTF. As DNA, the CDR3 is TGTGCCAGCCGTCCGGGACAGGGGGCAAGAGGCTACACCTTC.

This chain joins TRBV10-3 and TRBJ2-1, with 11 bases lining up with TRBD2. V shed 4 bases and J 1 base; nucleotides not matched to a gene: 6. This CDR3 contains 17 residues. Germline V gene sequence: CDR1 ENHRY, CDR2 SYGVKD. CDR3 region: CAISVSSGGRSYNEQFF. The CDR3 DNA follows: TGTGCCATCAGTGTCTCTAGCGGGGGGCGATCCTACAATGAGCAGTTCTTC.

The chain is built from TRBV15 and TRBJ1-2, with a tentative D call TRBD1 (5 bases). V was trimmed by 5 bases and J by 1 base, leaving 26 bases between them. The V gene's germline CDR1 is LNHNV and CDR2 YYDKDF (reference sequence). The CDR3 spans 19 residues. The CDR3 reads CATSQPNIWQTENNYGYTF. The CDR3 coding sequence is TGTGCCACCAGCCAACCCAACATTTGGCAGACAGAAAATAACTATGGCTACACCTTC.

The V gene is TRBV3-1 (or the pseudogene TRBV3-2), the J gene TRBJ1-2; TRBD1 aligns across 11 bases. With V trimmed by 4 bases and J by 7 bases, 2 bases remained unmatched. CDR1 and CDR2 (germline): LGHDT, YNNKEL (reference sequence). The CDR3 is 13 amino acids. In DNA form, the CDR3 reads TGTGCCAGCAGCCTGGGGACAGGGGGTGGCTACACCTTC. Residues: CASSLGTGGGYTF.

This clone was detected a few times. The V call is TRBV18, the J call TRBJ1-1; unclear D gene. V dropped 8 bases and J dropped 4 bases, with 23 bases sitting between them. CDR1 and CDR2 from the germline V gene are KGHSH and LQKENI. There are 16 residues in the CDR3. The CDR3 DNA follows: TGTGCCAGCCTAACTACGGGTCTCCCCCCAAGCACTGAAGCTTTCTTT. Translation: CASLTTGLPPSTEAFF.

The CDR3 is CASSPENILHF. Written as DNA, the CDR3 is TGTGCCAGCAGCCCGGAGAACATCCTCCACTTT. The gene calls are TRBV14 and TRBJ1-6; no definite D call. The CDR3 extends over 11 amino acids. CDR1 SGHDN and CDR2 FVKESK come from the germline V gene. The V gene lost 4 bases and the J gene lost 15 bases, with 10 bases spanning the gap.

The chain is built from TRBV5-8 and TRBJ2-3; D is possibly TRBD2 (7 bases). V was shortened by 6 bases and J by 5 bases, with 13 bases between the two germline ends. The CDR3 contains 13 residues. The germline gives CDR1 SGHTS, CDR2 YDEGEE. The CDR3 sequence is CASIRGAKDTQYF. The CDR3 nucleotides are TGTGCCAGCATTCGGGGGGCTAAAGATACGCAGTATTTT.

This clone was found a few times. The J gene is TRBJ2-7, the V gene TRBV6-5; a weak D match, TRBD1 (5 bases). With 2 bases removed from V and 3 bases from J, the gap between germline ends came to 11 bases. This CDR3 is built from 14 residues. Per germline, CDR1 MNHEY and CDR2 SVGAGI. This chain's CDR3 is CASSYGAANYEQYF. Written as DNA, the CDR3 is TGTGCCAGCAGTTACGGGGCAGCGAACTACGAGCAGTACTTC.